Listed below are T cell receptor beta chains from one sample, sequenced in a study of T cells in Graves' hyperthyroidism and ophthalmopathy. Each CDR3 protein is one row after TCRdb ran MiXCR on the multiplex PCR reads. The sample comprises about 740,000 distinct CDR3 sequences, less than 15% of which are singletons, and 9.5% to 13% rests with the top ten. The sequenced sample was blood. All receptors derive from a woman in her late teens or twenties with Graves' hyperthyroidism. CDR3s include the opening cysteine and the closing phenylalanine or tryptophan. D genes are given only for firm matches. Size tells how often a clone was seen (once, few, many) or the class of an expanded clone, and some rows leave it out.

abundance	len	v_gene	d_gene	j_gene	CDR3aa	CDR3nt
many	16	TRBV10-2	TRBD1	TRBJ2-7	CASSEAGTGESYEQYF	TGCGCCAGCAGTGAGGCGGGCACAGGGGAATCCTACGAGCAGTACTTC
few	14	TRBV28	TRBD1	TRBJ1-6	CASSLRGRDSPLHF	TGTGCCAGCAGTTTGAGGGGGCGCGATTCACCCCTCCACTTT
NA	15	TRBV7-8	NA	TRBJ1-5	CASSASDRVNQPQHF	TGTGCCAGCAGCGCCTCCGACCGGGTAAATCAGCCCCAGCATTTT
NA	15	TRBV10-2	NA	TRBJ1-1	CASSEQSTGFPEAFF	TGCGCCAGCAGTGAACAATCGACAGGATTTCCTGAAGCTTTCTTT
NA	16	TRBV4-1	NA	TRBJ1-4	CASSQDHPPPNEKLFF	TGCGCCAGCAGCCAAGATCACCCGCCGCCAAATGAAAAACTGTTTTTT
NA	16	TRBV7-6	TRBD2	TRBJ2-3	CASSLGPSGNTDTQYF	TGTGCCAGCAGCTTAGGCCCTAGCGGAAACACAGATACGCAGTATTTT
few	19	TRBV2	NA	TRBJ2-6	CASSEMGRGASSGANVLTF	TGTGCCAGCAGTGAAATGGGGCGCGGGGCTAGCTCTGGGGCCAACGTCCTGACTTTC
few	14	TRBV27	NA	TRBJ2-1	CASSVSRGVNEQFF	TGTGCCAGCAGTGTCTCCCGGGGAGTCAATGAGCAGTTCTTC
many	19	TRBV7-6	TRBD1	TRBJ2-1	CASSLPSHPTGEVLNEQFF	TGTGCCAGCAGCTTACCAAGTCACCCAACAGGGGAAGTGCTCAATGAGCAGTTCTTC
many	17	TRBV7-3	TRBD1	TRBJ2-1	CASSPQRGQGSYNEQFF	TGTGCCAGCAGCCCCCAAAGGGGGCAGGGCTCCTACAATGAGCAGTTCTTC
NA	13	TRBV27	NA	TRBJ2-1	CASSLSNRGEQFF	TGTGCCAGCAGTTTATCTAATCGGGGGGAGCAGTTCTTC
NA	20	TRBV6-1	TRBD1	TRBJ1-5	CASSSPQAQPGQISNQPQHF	TGTGCCAGCAGTTCTCCACAAGCCCAGCCGGGACAGATTAGCAATCAGCCCCAGCATTTT
many	15	TRBV11-2	TRBD1	TRBJ1-2	CASSATRQGLHGYTF	TGTGCCAGCAGCGCCACCCGACAGGGACTACACGGCTACACCTTC
NA	15	TRBV25-1	NA	TRBJ2-3	CASSESDRLADTQYF	TGTGCCAGCAGTGAATCGGACCGATTGGCAGATACGCAGTATTTT
NA	16	TRBV12-3/TRBV12-4	NA	TRBJ2-1	CASSPGDRGGWDEQFF	TGTGCCAGCAGTCCAGGTGACAGGGGAGGGTGGGATGAGCAGTTCTTC
few	14	TRBV6-2/TRBV6-3	NA	TRBJ2-1	CASNPYNSYNEQFF	TGTGCCAGCAACCCCTATAACTCCTACAATGAGCAGTTCTTC
many	17	TRBV6-2/TRBV6-3	TRBD1	TRBJ1-5	CASSEHRGRAINQPQHF	TGTGCCAGCAGTGAACACAGGGGCCGCGCCATCAATCAGCCCCAGCATTTT
few	17	TRBV2	TRBD2	TRBJ2-4	CASKELAGAQAKTIQYF	TGTGCCAGCAAGGAATTAGCGGGAGCCCAAGCCAAAACCATTCAGTACTTC
few	17	TRBV29-1	NA	TRBJ1-1	CSVVEYYSGALNTEAFF	TGCAGCGTTGTTGAGTATTATTCAGGGGCCTTGAACACTGAAGCTTTCTTT
once	13	TRBV7-2	NA	TRBJ2-5	CASSFGLSETQYF	TGTGCCAGCAGCTTTGGTCTATCCGAGACCCAGTACTTC
few	13	TRBV6-1	NA	TRBJ2-3	CASSEVLADTQYF	TGTGCCAGCAGTGAGGTGCTCGCAGATACGCAGTATTTT
few	14	TRBV6-5	NA	TRBJ1-5	CASSYNGVNQPQHF	TGTGCCAGCAGTTATAACGGAGTCAATCAGCCCCAGCATTTT
few	13	TRBV20-1	NA	TRBJ1-1	CSARAPGLSEAFF	TGCAGTGCTAGAGCACCGGGACTTTCTGAAGCTTTCTTT
many	12	TRBV11-2	NA	TRBJ1-2	CASSFGGPGYTF	TGTGCCAGCAGCTTTGGGGGGCCTGGCTACACCTTC
NA	16	TRBV19	TRBD2	TRBJ2-2	CASSARLAGEIGELFF	TGTGCCAGTAGTGCACGACTAGCGGGAGAGATCGGGGAGCTGTTTTTT
many	15	TRBV11-1	NA	TRBJ2-1	CASSALRGVYNEQFF	TGTGCCAGCAGCGCCCTACGCGGAGTCTACAATGAGCAGTTCTTC
many	18	TRBV11-2	NA	TRBJ2-4	CASSWGSTWGDVKNIQYF	TGTGCCAGCAGCTGGGGGTCGACCTGGGGGGACGTCAAAAACATTCAGTACTTC
NA	15	TRBV6-1	NA	TRBJ2-7	CASSQLVADSYEQYF	TGTGCCAGCAGTCAACTAGTAGCGGACTCCTACGAGCAGTACTTC
many	19	TRBV12-3/TRBV12-4	TRBD1	TRBJ2-7	CASSRRTGVTQILSYEQYF	TGTGCCAGCAGTCGACGGACAGGCGTTACGCAGATCCTCTCCTACGAGCAGTACTTC
NA	15	TRBV11-2	NA	TRBJ2-2	CASSLELLDTGELFF	TGTGCCAGCAGCTTAGAGCTTCTCGACACCGGGGAGCTGTTTTTT
NA	14	TRBV24-1	TRBD1	TRBJ1-5	CATSSQGAWQPQHF	TGTGCCACCAGTTCGCAGGGGGCCTGGCAGCCCCAGCATTTT
many	15	TRBV20-1	NA	TRBJ2-1	CSASDGGYTYNEQFF	TGCAGTGCTAGCGATGGCGGTTACACCTACAATGAGCAGTTCTTC
NA	12	TRBV2	NA	TRBJ2-2	CARGGNTGELFF	TGTGCCAGGGGGGGGAACACCGGGGAGCTGTTTTTT
NA	19	TRBV6-1	TRBD2	TRBJ2-2	CASTILSPMTSGTTGELFF	TGTGCCAGCACCATCCTATCTCCCATGACTAGCGGGACGACCGGGGAGCTGTTTTTT
many	11	TRBV7-7	NA	TRBJ2-5	CASSAGETQYF	TGTGCCAGCAGCGCAGGGGAGACCCAGTACTTC
NA	14	TRBV11-3	NA	TRBJ2-3	CASSFYGAIDTQYF	TGTGCCAGCAGCTTCTACGGAGCCATAGATACGCAGTATTTT
NA	15	TRBV19	NA	TRBJ2-3	CASSATGSLTDTQYF	TGTGCCAGTAGTGCGACTGGCTCCCTCACAGATACGCAGTATTTT
many	17	TRBV7-9	TRBD2	TRBJ2-4	CASSPGLAGGTKNIQYF	TGTGCCAGCAGCCCCGGACTAGCGGGAGGGACTAAAAACATTCAGTACTTC
NA	14	TRBV5-1	TRBD1	TRBJ1-4	CASLMDRALGKLFF	TGCGCCAGCCTGATGGACAGGGCTCTTGGGAAACTGTTTTTT